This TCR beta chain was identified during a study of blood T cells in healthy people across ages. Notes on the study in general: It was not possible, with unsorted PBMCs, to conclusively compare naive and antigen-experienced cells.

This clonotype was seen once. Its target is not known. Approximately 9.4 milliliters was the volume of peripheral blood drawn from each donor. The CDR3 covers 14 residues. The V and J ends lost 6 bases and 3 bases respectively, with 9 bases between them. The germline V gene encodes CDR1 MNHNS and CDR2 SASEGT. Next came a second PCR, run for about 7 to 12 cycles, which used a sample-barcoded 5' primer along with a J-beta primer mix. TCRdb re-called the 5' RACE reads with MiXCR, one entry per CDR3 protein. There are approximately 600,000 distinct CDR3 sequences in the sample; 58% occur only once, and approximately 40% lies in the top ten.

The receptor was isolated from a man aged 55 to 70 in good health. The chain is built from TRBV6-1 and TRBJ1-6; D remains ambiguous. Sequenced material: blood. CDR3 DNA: TGTGCCAGCAGAAGACCCGACTATAATTCACCCCTCCACTTT. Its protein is CASRRPDYNSPLHF.